The sequence of this TCR beta chain was determined in a study of blood T cell repertoires in COVID-19. Turning to the study itself: Italy, Spain and the United States were the sources of the convalescent and acute COVID-19 samples. The cDNA or gDNA used as material had been derived from T cells, B-cell-depleted T cells, or PBMCs.

As handled by the study authors: Amplified reference gene primers provided the basis for estimating nucleated cell counts. TCRdb's table, derived via immunoSEQ multiplex PCR, lists solely in-frame clones and lacks some. That table supplies the V and J calls and clone size; D and trimming were determined from the DNA. The table lists some 400,000 clones, about 87% of them singletons. V lost 7 bases and J lost 7, with 14 bases in between. Germline-derived CDR1 and CDR2 are SGHTA and FQGNSA. The CDR3 covers 13 residues. Patients at the Seattle site were enrolled during active infection and followed longitudinally.

The chain joins TRBV7-2 to TRBJ2-1; perhaps TRBD2 as D (6 bases). This TCR was sampled from a woman aged 55-70 years with COVID-19, enrolled during active disease. Sequences were obtained from peripheral blood. CDR3 coding DNA: TGTGCCAGCACCCCTTGGCGGGGAAATGAGCAGTTCTTC. As protein: CASTPWRGNEQFF.